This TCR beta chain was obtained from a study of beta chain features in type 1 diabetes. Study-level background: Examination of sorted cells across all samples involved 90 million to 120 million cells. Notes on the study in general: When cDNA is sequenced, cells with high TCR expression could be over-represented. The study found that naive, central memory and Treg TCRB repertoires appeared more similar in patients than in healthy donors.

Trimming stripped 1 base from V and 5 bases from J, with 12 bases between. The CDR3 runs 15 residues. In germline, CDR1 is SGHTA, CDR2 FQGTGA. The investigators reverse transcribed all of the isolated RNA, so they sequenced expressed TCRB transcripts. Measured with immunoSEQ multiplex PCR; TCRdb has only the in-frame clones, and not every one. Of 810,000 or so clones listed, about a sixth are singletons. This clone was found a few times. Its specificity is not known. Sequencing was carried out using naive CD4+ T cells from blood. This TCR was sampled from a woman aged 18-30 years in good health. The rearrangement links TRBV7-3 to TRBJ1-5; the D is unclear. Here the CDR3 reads CASSLKMMRYQPQHF. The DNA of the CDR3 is TGTGCCAGCAGCTTAAAAATGATGCGGTATCAGCCCCAGCATTTT. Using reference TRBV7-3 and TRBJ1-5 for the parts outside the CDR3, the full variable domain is GAGVSQTPSNKVTEKGKYVELRCDPISGHTALYWYRQSLGQGPEFLIYFQGTGAADDSGLPNDRFFAVRPEGSVSTLKIQRTERGDSAVYLCASSLKMMRYQPQHFGDGTRLSIL.